The 26 T cell receptor beta chains reported below all come from one sample, sequenced in a study of blood T cell repertoires in COVID-19. Data came from immunoSEQ multiplex PCR; TCRdb stores just in-frame clones and leaves some out. The table lists fewer than 95,000 clones, roughly 90% of them singletons. Sequenced material: peripheral blood. These receptors came from a male donor with acute or convalescent COVID-19.

This rearrangement joins TRBV29-1 to TRBJ2-7; 7 bases align to TRBD1. This CDR3 is built from 12 residues. Per germline, CDR1 SQVTM and CDR2 ANQGSEA. Trimming at V came to 7 bases and at J to 3 bases, leaving 6 bases not matched to a gene. CDR3 region: CSAGTDGYEQYF. Here the CDR3 DNA reads TGCAGCGCAGGGACAGACGGCTACGAGCAGTACTTC.

The V call is TRBV5-1, the J call TRBJ1-1; 7 nucleotides line up with TRBD1. With 3 bases clipped from V and 0 bases from J, the junction kept 8 bases outside the gene matches. The CDR3 has 16 residues. Germline V gene lookup returns CDR1 SGHRS and CDR2 YFSETQ. CDR3 in amino acids: CASSYNRGVLNTEAFF. The CDR3 nucleotides are TGCGCCAGCAGCTACAACAGGGGAGTCTTGAACACTGAAGCTTTCTTT.

This clone was counted between two and nine times. The gene calls are TRBV4-1 and TRBJ2-1; D possibly corresponds to TRBD2 (6 bases). The germline V gene has CDR1 MGHRA and CDR2 YSYEKL. CDR3 length: 18 amino acids. V dropped 0 bases and J dropped 8 bases, with 23 bases sitting between them. CDR3 sequence: CASSQDGPIQSGRYEQFF. The CDR3 region has the DNA TGCGCCAGCAGCCAAGATGGCCCTATTCAGTCCGGGAGATATGAGCAGTTCTTC.

This chain connects TRBV25-1 to TRBJ1-1; D may be TRBD1 (6 bases). Germline V gene sequence: CDR1 MGHDK, CDR2 SYGVNS. This CDR3 is built from 13 residues. V was clipped by 2 bases and J by 9 bases, with 13 bases between them. For the CDR3, the DNA is TGTGCCAGCAGTGAACCCGGACAGCCAAAAGCTTTCTTT. Its protein product is CASSEPGQPKAFF.

V and J are TRBV28 and TRBJ1-1; D not resolved. The germline V and J ends were trimmed by 7 bases and 7 bases, with 13 bases remaining between them. The CDR3 contains 12 residues. CDR1 is MDHEN and CDR2 is SYDVKM in the germline V gene. The CDR3 DNA reads TGTGCCAGCACCGAGGGCCGTCTTGAAGCTTTCTTT. This sequence encodes CASTEGRLEAFF.

In DNA form, the CDR3 reads TGTGCCAGCTCCAGGGGAGTGAACACTGAAGCTTTCTTT. This codes for CASSRGVNTEAFF. This sequence joins TRBV6-5 and TRBJ1-1; perhaps TRBD1 as D (6 bases). From germline, CDR1 is MNHEY and CDR2 SVGAGI. The ends were cut back, 8 bases at V and 0 bases at J, with 10 bases in the middle. This CDR3 has 13 residues.

The V gene is TRBV5-1, the J gene TRBJ2-2; D not certain. This CDR3 region has 15 residues. Trimming pared 0 bases from V and 7 bases from J, leaving 13 bases between. Germline CDR1 and CDR2: SGHRS and YFSETQ. In DNA, the CDR3 is TGCGCCAGCAGCTTGGGTGACTTACAACGCGGGGAGCTGTTTTTT. This codes for CASSLGDLQRGELFF.

The rearrangement uses TRBV24-1 and TRBJ1-5, with a tentative D call TRBD1 (5 bases). The CDR3 runs to 17 residues. Per the germline V gene, CDR1 is KGHDR and CDR2 is SFDVKD. V was shortened by 5 bases and J by 2 bases, with 18 bases between the two germline ends. The CDR3 sequence is CATSARPSGDGNQPQHF. The CDR3 nucleotides read TGTGCCACCAGTGCCCGACCTTCGGGGGACGGCAATCAGCCCCAGCATTTT.

The V and J genes are TRBV29-1 and TRBJ2-1; 7 nucleotides match TRBD1. The J segment lost 4 bases and the V segment lost 1 base, leaving 1 base of the junction unmatched. Per the germline V gene, CDR1 is SQVTM and CDR2 is ANQGSEA. The CDR3 consists of 13 residues. CDR3 DNA: TGCAGCGTTGAAGCACAGGGGTACAATGAGCAGTTCTTC. This encodes CSVEAQGYNEQFF.

The chain joins TRBV5-1 to TRBJ2-5, with 9 bases fitting TRBD1. This CDR3 has 14 residues. V lost 4 bases and J lost 1; bases outside the gene matches: 2. Germline-derived CDR1 and CDR2 are SGHRS and YFSETQ. DNA for the CDR3: TGCGCCAGCAGCGTGGGACAGGGCCAAGAGACCCAGTACTTC. It yields the protein CASSVGQGQETQYF.

The rearrangement joins TRBV10-1 to TRBJ2-1, with D perhaps matching TRBD2 (5 bases). V lost 6 bases, J lost 0 bases, and 9 bases lay in between. The CDR3 has 14 residues. CDR1 is WNHNN, CDR2 SYGVQD, per germline (reference sequence). This chain's CDR3 is CASRSGRSYNEQFF. The CDR3 DNA is TGCGCCAGCAGAAGCGGTCGCTCCTACAATGAGCAGTTCTTC.

J is TRBJ2-6 and V is TRBV29-1; 10 bases map to TRBD1. The CDR3 loop spans 19 amino acids. Unmatched junction bases numbered 9, after V lost 0 bases and J lost 1 base. Germline V gives CDR1 SQVTM, CDR2 ANQGSEA. This chain's CDR3 is CSVEDRTRQGASGANVLTF. CDR3 in DNA: TGCAGCGTTGAAGATCGGACGAGACAGGGGGCTTCTGGGGCCAACGTCCTGACTTTC. Filled out from reference TRBV29-1 and TRBJ2-6, the complete variable domain reads SAVISQKPSRDICQRGTSLTIQCQVDSQVTMMFWYRQQPGQSLTLIATANQGSEATYESGFVIDKFPISRPNLTFSTLTVSNMSPEDSSIYLCSVEDRTRQGASGANVLTFGAGSRLTVL.

This clone rates as medium-sized. CDR3 in amino acids: CASSLVGGQYNSPLHF. The CDR3 bases are TGTGCCAGCAGCTTAGTCGGGGGACAGTATAATTCACCCCTCCACTTT. The chain is built from TRBV5-6 and TRBJ1-6, with TRBD1 matching 7 bases. The CDR3 loop spans 16 amino acids. V was pared by 2 bases and J by 4 bases, with 6 bases of the junction left unmatched. Germline values: CDR1 SGHDT, CDR2 YYEEEE.

This chain links TRBV12-3 or TRBV12-4 with TRBJ1-1; D is ambiguous. This CDR3 spans 13 amino acids. Trimming took 1 base from V and 7 from J, leaving 10 bases between them. The DNA for the CDR3 is TGTGCCAGCAGTTTAGGTTTCTCCCTTGAAGCTTTCTTT. It codes for CASSLGFSLEAFF.

V gene TRBV5-1 combines with J gene TRBJ2-2; TRBD1 aligns across 7 bases. V lost 0 bases and J lost 9; bases outside the gene matches: 5. The CDR3 sequence is 14 residues long. The V gene's germline CDR1 is SGHRS and CDR2 YFSETQ. The CDR3 nucleotides are TGCGCCAGCAGCTTGGGCAGGGGGACCAGGGAGCTGTTTTTT. It codes for CASSLGRGTRELFF.

V gene TRBV7-3 combines with J gene TRBJ2-1, with TRBD2 identical over 13 bases. The CDR3 extends over 17 amino acids. Trimming took 1 base from V and 7 from J; bases not matched to a gene: 7. Per the germline V gene, CDR1 is SGHTA and CDR2 is FQGTGA. As DNA, the CDR3 is TGTGCCAGCAGCTTAAACCCGGGACTAGCGGGGATTAATGAGCAGTTCTTC. This translates into CASSLNPGLAGINEQFF.

V is TRBV24-1 and J is TRBJ1-5; 7 bases line up with TRBD1. Losses at the gene ends were 4 bases for V and 1 base for J; bases not matched to a gene: 6. The CDR3 covers 16 residues. From germline, CDR1 is KGHDR and CDR2 SFDVKD. The CDR3 nucleotides are TGTGCCACCAGTGAAGGGGGCAGGGCCAGCAATCAGCCCCAGCATTTT. Amino acids: CATSEGGRASNQPQHF.

The chain has TRBV9 and TRBJ2-1; 12 bases fit TRBD2. V lost 4 bases to trimming and J lost 12 bases; unmatched junction nucleotides: 14. Germline assignment: CDR1 SGDLS and CDR2 YYNGEE. The CDR3 loop spans 16 amino acids. DNA for the CDR3: TGTGCCAGCAGCCTATCAATGACTAGCGGGGGAGTGCGGCAGTTCTTC. Protein: CASSLSMTSGGVRQFF.

The CDR3 sequence is CATYIGGNEKLFF. The CDR3 DNA reads as TGTGCCACCTACATCGGAGGTAATGAAAAACTGTTTTTT. The V gene is TRBV6-5, the J gene TRBJ1-4; the D is unclear. The CDR3 is 13 residues long. CDR1 and CDR2 from the germline V gene are MNHEY and SVGAGI. V shed 10 bases and J shed 4 bases, with 13 bases lying between them.

The V and J genes are TRBV7-2 and TRBJ2-5; possibly TRBD2 for D (5 bases). The length of the CDR3 is 15 residues. In germline, CDR1 is SGHTA, CDR2 FQGNSA. V dropped 5 bases and J dropped 4 bases, with 17 bases sitting between them. The chain's CDR3 is CASSPSPGKVETQYF. CDR3 nucleotides: TGTGCCAGCAGCCCAAGCCCCGGGAAGGTAGAGACCCAGTACTTC.

The rearrangement links TRBV10-3 to TRBJ1-1, with D possibly matching TRBD1 (6 bases). The CDR3 extends over 15 amino acids. Germline V gene data show CDR1 as ENHRY and CDR2 as SYGVKD. The V end was cut by 0 bases, the J end by 7 bases, with 15 bases between. The CDR3 DNA is TGTGCCATCAGTGAGTCAGGGGGTTTGTTGGGTGAAGCTTTCTTT. This codes for CAISESGGLLGEAFF.

V and J are TRBV11-1 and TRBJ2-5; 9 nucleotides line up with TRBD2. This CDR3 region has 16 residues. Germline V gives CDR1 SGHAT, CDR2 FQDESV (reference sequence). The V gene end was trimmed by 0 bases and the J gene end by 0 bases; junction bases not matched to a gene: 2. CDR3 nucleotides: TGTGCCAGCAGCTTAGCCAGCGGGGGGTACCAAGAGACCCAGTACTTC. This translates into CASSLASGGYQETQYF.

This chain connects TRBV19 to TRBJ2-1; a weak D match, TRBD1 (6 bases). V gave up 5 bases and J gave up 9 bases, with 14 bases separating them. The V gene's germline CDR1 is LNHDA and CDR2 SQIVND (reference sequence). The CDR3 has 13 residues. CDR3 in amino acids: CASSLLTGREQFF. CDR3 DNA sequence: TGTGCCAGTAGTCTTTTGACAGGCCGTGAGCAGTTCTTC.

V usage is TRBV5-4 and J usage is TRBJ2-1; possibly TRBD2 for D (6 bases). Trimming took 1 base from V and 3 from J, leaving 11 bases between them. The CDR3 loop spans 15 amino acids. From germline, CDR1 is SGHNT and CDR2 YYREEE (reference sequence). The CDR3 DNA reads as TGTGCCAGCAGCTTGCCCAGCGGGTTCTACAATGAGCAGTTCTTC. It specifies CASSLPSGFYNEQFF.

A single count supports this clone. V is TRBV5-1 and J is TRBJ2-2, with 11 bases identical to TRBD1. Germline V gene data show CDR1 as SGHRS and CDR2 as YFSETQ. The ends lost 4 bases at V and 6 bases at J; junction bases unmatched: 8. This CDR3 is 16 amino acids long. The CDR3 protein is CASSERTGGAPGELFF. The DNA of the CDR3 is TGCGCCAGCAGCGAACGGACAGGGGGCGCCCCCGGGGAGCTGTTTTTT.

This chain uses TRBV11-2 with TRBJ2-2; 8 bases are a match to TRBD1. J lost 3 bases, V lost 6 bases, and 6 bases had no gene match. This CDR3 spans 15 amino acids. From germline, CDR1 is SGHAT and CDR2 FQNNGV. CDR3 region: CASRRRGRDTGELFF. CDR3 nucleotide sequence: TGTGCCAGCAGACGCAGGGGGCGCGACACCGGGGAGCTGTTTTTT.